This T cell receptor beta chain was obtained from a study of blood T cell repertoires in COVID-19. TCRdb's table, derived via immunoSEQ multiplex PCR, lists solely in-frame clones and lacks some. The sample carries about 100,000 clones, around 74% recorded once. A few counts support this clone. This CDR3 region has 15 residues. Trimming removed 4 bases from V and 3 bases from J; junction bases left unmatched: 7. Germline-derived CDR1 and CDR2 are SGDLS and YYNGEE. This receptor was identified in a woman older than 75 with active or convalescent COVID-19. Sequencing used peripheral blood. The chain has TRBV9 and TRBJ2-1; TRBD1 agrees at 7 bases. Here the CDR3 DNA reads TGTGCCAGCAGCACCCGACAGGGCGGCTACAATGAGCAGTTCTTC. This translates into CASSTRQGGYNEQFF.